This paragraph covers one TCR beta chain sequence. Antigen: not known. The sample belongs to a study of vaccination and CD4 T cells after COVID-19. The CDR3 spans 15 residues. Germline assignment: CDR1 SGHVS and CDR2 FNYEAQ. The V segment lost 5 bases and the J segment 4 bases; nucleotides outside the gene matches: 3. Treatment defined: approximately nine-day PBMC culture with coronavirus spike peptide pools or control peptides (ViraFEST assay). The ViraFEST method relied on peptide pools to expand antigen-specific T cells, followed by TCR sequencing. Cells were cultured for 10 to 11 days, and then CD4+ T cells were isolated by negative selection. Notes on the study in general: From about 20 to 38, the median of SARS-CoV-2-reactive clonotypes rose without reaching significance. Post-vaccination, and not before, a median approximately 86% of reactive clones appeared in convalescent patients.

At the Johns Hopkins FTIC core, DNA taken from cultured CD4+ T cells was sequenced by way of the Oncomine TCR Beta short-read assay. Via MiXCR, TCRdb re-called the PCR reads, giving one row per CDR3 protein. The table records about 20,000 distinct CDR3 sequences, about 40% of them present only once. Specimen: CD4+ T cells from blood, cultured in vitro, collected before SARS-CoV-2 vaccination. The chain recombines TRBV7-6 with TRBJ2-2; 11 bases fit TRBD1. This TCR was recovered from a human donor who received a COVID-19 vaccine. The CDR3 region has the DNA TGTGCCAGCAGCCGGACAGGGGGCGTCACCGGGGAGCTGTTTTTT. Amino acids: CASSRTGGVTGELFF.